This TCR beta chain comes out of a study of human T cells and chemical hapten exposure. Study-wide background: Diphenylcyclopropenone was administered weekly to the scalp of patients throughout the roughly 25-week study.

Attachment of unique molecular identifiers to individual cDNA molecules was performed in the library. Authors' methods: With a range of about 20,000 to 700,000, the median per sample was about 87,000 TCRs. MiXCR, run by TCRdb on the RACE reads, gives a single entry per CDR3 protein. TCRdb, not the original authors, processed these V and J calls. The sample holds some 250,000 distinct CDR3 sequences, roughly 7.4% seen once. Time point reported: pre-sensitization, week 0. Treatment here: therapeutic diphenylcyclopropenone sensitization with weekly scalp DPC. People who gave samples had alopecia, were 18 to 70 years old, and were suitable for DPC. This CDR3 is built from 15 residues. Germline CDR1 reads SQVTM; CDR2 reads ANQGSEA. V dropped 7 bases and J dropped 8; count of bases not matched to a gene: 13.

This clonotype was sampled from a man in his late teens or twenties with alopecia areata. Some clones in this sample may be carry-over from other donors' samples. The V and J genes are TRBV29-1 and TRBJ2-1; 11 positions match TRBD2. The material sequenced was whole blood, taken in connection with sensitization to the hapten diphenylcyclopropenone (DPC). The CDR3 sequence: CSGETSGEVLDEQFF. As DNA, the CDR3 is TGCAGCGGGGAGACTAGCGGGGAAGTTTTGGATGAGCAGTTCTTC.